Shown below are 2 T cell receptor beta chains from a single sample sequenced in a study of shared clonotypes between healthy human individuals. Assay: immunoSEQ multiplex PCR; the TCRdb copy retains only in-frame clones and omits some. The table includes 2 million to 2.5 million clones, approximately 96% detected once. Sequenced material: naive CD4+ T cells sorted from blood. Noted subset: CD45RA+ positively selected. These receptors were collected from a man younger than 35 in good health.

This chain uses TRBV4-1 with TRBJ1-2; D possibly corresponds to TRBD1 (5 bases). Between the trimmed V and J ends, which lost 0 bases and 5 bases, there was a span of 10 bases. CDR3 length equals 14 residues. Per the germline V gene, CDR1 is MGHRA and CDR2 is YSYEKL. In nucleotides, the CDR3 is TGCGCCAGCAGCCAAGAATATGCAGGGTATGGCTACACCTTC. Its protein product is CASSQEYAGYGYTF.

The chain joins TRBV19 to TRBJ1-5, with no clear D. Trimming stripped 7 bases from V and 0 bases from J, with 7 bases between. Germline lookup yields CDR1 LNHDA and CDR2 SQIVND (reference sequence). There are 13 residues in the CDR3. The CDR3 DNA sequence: TGTGCCAGTACACGGGATAGCAATCAGCCCCAGCATTTT. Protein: CASTRDSNQPQHF.